This T cell receptor beta chain was recovered during a study of post-analysis software for immune sequencing data. On the study more broadly: Disease courses included relapsing-remitting, secondary progressive and progressive-relapsing multiple sclerosis.

Study results and limitations: Co-batched samples clustered tightly together by F measure. Controls' normalized Chao1 diversity significantly exceeded that of multiple sclerosis patients.

Incorporated into the TCR beta cDNA libraries were unique molecular identifiers, which served to reduce PCR and sequencing biases. TCRdb recomputed calls from the PCR reads with MiXCR, one row per CDR3 protein. Here the sample spans around 400,000 distinct CDR3 sequences, about 40% being singletons. With regard to this clonotype: Its antigen is not known. A junction end diverges from the germline sequence, so it may reflect a read error.

The material sequenced was blood. The receptor was derived from a girl aged 2-10 years with multiple sclerosis.

This CDR3 reads CVSSFWAGLDTQYF. CDR3 sequence (DNA): TGTGTCAGCAGCTTTTGGGCAGGATTAGATACGCAGTATTTT. The V call is TRBV7-2, the J call TRBJ2-3; D remains ambiguous. The CDR3 is 14 residues long. Per germline, CDR1 SGHTA and CDR2 FQGNSA. Complete variable domain (other parts from reference TRBV7-2 and TRBJ2-3): GAGVSQSPSNKVTEKGKDVELRCDPISGHTALYWYRQSLGQGLEFLIYFQGNSAPDKSGLPSDRFSAERTGGSVSTLTIQRTQQEDSAVYLCVSSFWAGLDTQYFGPGTRLTVL.